This T cell receptor beta chain was obtained from a study of T cell repertoires and Cas9 in healthy adults (dated by TCRdb to 2016 to 2018). For the study in its entirety: SpCas9-reactive T cells were characterized for multi-effector potency, cytotoxicity and lineage determination within the CD4 and CD8 compartments. Preexisting T cell immunity against the Streptococcus pyogenes Cas9 nuclease (SpCas9) used in CRISPR gene editing was examined in the study.

As concerns this clone: Its antigen is not yet known. Base quality data are lacking; no much larger clone is found one base away.

From its cysteine to its phenylalanine, the CDR3 spans 15 amino acids. Only CDR3 DNA is held: 45 bases, read in frame from base 1. CDR1 and CDR2, per the germline V gene (reference sequence), are LNHDA and SQIVND. V sheds 6 bases and J sheds 4 bases, leaving 13 bases between their ends. Receptors were amplified or captured by the immunoSEQ multiplex PCR assay. TCRdb mirrors the immuneACCESS table, restricted to in-frame sequences. Some clones are absent from its copies; in checked studies, under half trace to an unresolved V gene, and the reason for the others is unknown. This sample gives more than 13,000 clones in total; roughly 90% of them show up just once. The top ten constitute about 2.1% of the sample. The study at large found these results: SpCas9-reactive regulatory T cells were reported to mitigate proliferation and function of SpCas9-reactive effector T cells in vitro.

Healthy humans served as the donors. The chain was built from TRBV19 and TRBJ1-6, with no reliable assignment of the D segment. The sequencing sample was made of Tregs (CD4+, CD25+, CD127-, CD137-, CD154-) from PBMCs; culture status not recorded. This receptor was obtained from a human donor in good health. The CDR3 has the sequence CASSAATTYNSPLHF. The DNA sequence is given as TGTGCCAGTAGCGCGGCCACGACTTATAATTCACCCCTCCACTTT.